The clone carrying this T cell receptor (beta chain) came up many times. Between the trimmed V and J ends, which lost 4 bases and 0 bases, there was a span of 11 bases. Per germline, CDR1 MNHEY and CDR2 SMNVEV (reference sequence). The CDR3 length is 15 residues. The data originate from a study of CD8 T cells in ankylosing spondylitis. TCRdb reprocessed the 5' RACE reads via MiXCR and lists one record per CDR3 protein. The data show some 240,000 distinct CDR3 sequences, 8.6% seen once. V gene TRBV27 combines with J gene TRBJ2-3; D possibly corresponds to TRBD1 (5 bases). The receptor was derived from a male donor with ankylosing spondylitis or in good health (not recorded which). Material for sequencing was blood, either unsorted or a sorted T cell fraction (not recorded which). CDR3 sequence reads: CASSSPTGSTDTQYF. CDR3 nucleotide sequence: TGTGCCAGCAGTTCCCCAACAGGAAGCACAGATACGCAGTATTTT.